Listed below are T cell receptor beta chains from one sample, sequenced in a study of neurological immune-mediated disorders. From the 5' RACE reads, TCRdb called clonotypes with MiXCR, one entry per CDR3 protein. Among about 59,000 distinct CDR3 sequences listed, around 24% were seen once. Specimen: PBMCs. The origin of the receptors is a man in his 60s with HTLV-1-associated myelopathy (HAM/TSP). The CDR3 runs from the conserved cysteine through the conserved F or W. The D gene is left open where the match is weak. Clone size is given for some rows only: seen once, a few or many times, or a class if the clone is expanded.

TRBV7-2	-	TRBD2	TRBJ2-3	CASSLTSGRAMGDTQYF	TGTGCCAGCAGCTTAACTAGCGGGAGGGCCATGGGAGATACGCAGTATTTT
TRBV5-5	-	-	TRBJ2-2	CASSYGSTGELFF	TGTGCCAGCAGCTACGGCAGCACCGGGGAGCTGTTTTTT
TRBV5-5	-	-	TRBJ1-4	CASSEYRDTQAGEKLFF	TGCGCCAGCAGCGAATACCGGGACACTCAAGCCGGGGAAAAACTGTTTTTT
TRBV5-1	many	-	TRBJ2-1	CASSRGGQNYNEQFF	TGCGCCAGCAGCCGGGGGGGACAGAACTACAATGAGCAGTTCTTC
TRBV5-1	many	-	TRBJ1-2	CASSLPQQVTNYGYTF	TGCGCCAGCAGCTTGCCCCAACAGGTTACTAACTATGGCTACACCTTC
TRBV6-6	many	-	TRBJ1-6	CASRLNSPLHF	TGTGCCAGCAGGTTAAATTCACCCCTCCACTTT
TRBV4-1	many	TRBD2	TRBJ2-1	CASSQETSGRAWNEQFF	TGCGCCAGCAGCCAAGAGACTAGCGGGAGGGCCTGGAATGAGCAGTTCTTC
TRBV11-3	many	TRBD1	TRBJ2-5	CASSLGQGGKETQYF	TGTGCCAGCAGCTTGGGACAGGGGGGGAAAGAGACCCAGTACTTC
TRBV14	-	-	TRBJ1-1	CTSSHRAAVGTEAFF	TGTACCAGCAGCCATAGGGCTGCGGTGGGCACTGAAGCTTTCTTT
TRBV29-1	many	TRBD1	TRBJ1-1	CSASPGTAVGTEAFF	TGCAGCGCTTCGCCCGGGACAGCCGTTGGCACTGAAGCTTTCTTT
TRBV12-3/TRBV12-4	-	-	TRBJ1-1	CASSSRVGAFF	TGTGCCAGCAGTTCGCGGGTAGGAGCTTTCTTT
TRBV5-6	many	TRBD2	TRBJ2-5	CASSLTSGTSGEETQYF	TGTGCCAGCAGCTTGACCTCCGGGACTAGCGGGGAAGAGACCCAGTACTTC
TRBV27	many	-	TRBJ2-7	CASSVRISYEQYF	TGTGCCAGCAGTGTCCGTATCTCCTACGAGCAGTACTTC
TRBV27	many	TRBD1	TRBJ2-7	CASSQDRNSYEQYF	TGTGCCAGCAGTCAGGACAGGAACTCCTACGAGCAGTACTTC
TRBV10-3	many	-	TRBJ2-5	CAISEPGVKETQYF	TGTGCCATCAGTGAGCCAGGGGTAAAGGAGACCCAGTACTTC
TRBV5-1	-	TRBD1	TRBJ2-7	CASRTGQGSSYEQYF	TGCGCCAGCAGAACCGGACAGGGCAGCTCCTACGAGCAGTACTTC
TRBV3-1	many	-	TRBJ2-7	CASSRSQQGNEQYF	TGTGCCAGCAGCCGATCCCAACAGGGCAACGAGCAGTACTTC
TRBV7-2	-	-	TRBJ2-2	CASSPELGELFF	TGTGCCAGCAGCCCGGAACTCGGGGAGCTGTTTTTT
TRBV27	many	TRBD1	TRBJ1-3	CASSLTGTGSGNTIYF	TGTGCCAGCAGTTTAACCGGGACAGGCTCTGGAAACACCATATATTTT
TRBV6-2/TRBV6-3	few	-	TRBJ2-7	CASGPTGREQYF	TGTGCCAGCGGCCCAACGGGGCGGGAGCAGTACTTC
TRBV20-1	-	TRBD1	TRBJ1-2	CSARDGGGASYGYTF	TGCAGTGCTAGAGATGGAGGGGGCGCTTCCTATGGCTACACCTTC
TRBV20-1	-	-	TRBJ2-5	CSARVGLEETQYF	TGCAGTGCTAGAGTTGGTCTAGAAGAGACCCAGTACTTC
TRBV15	few	-	TRBJ2-3	CATGTGQITTDTQYF	TGTGCCACCGGGACGGGGCAGATCACCACAGATACGCAGTATTTT
TRBV10-2	many	TRBD1	TRBJ1-1	CASIPTGGYTEAFF	TGCGCCAGCATCCCGACAGGGGGGTACACTGAAGCTTTCTTT
TRBV12-3/TRBV12-4	many	TRBD1	TRBJ1-2	CASSGGTGNYGYTF	TGTGCCAGCAGTGGGGGGACAGGCAACTATGGCTACACCTTC
TRBV7-8	many	TRBD1	TRBJ2-1	CASSVEDRSTNVEQFF	TGTGCCAGCAGCGTAGAGGACAGGAGTACTAACGTCGAGCAGTTCTTC
TRBV6-5	many	-	TRBJ2-4	CAVLGAKNIQYF	TGTGCCGTCCTAGGGGCCAAAAACATTCAGTACTTC
TRBV2	-	TRBD2	TRBJ2-5	CASSALTRGGETQYF	TGTGCCAGCAGTGCCCTGACCCGGGGGGGCGAGACCCAGTACTTC
TRBV5-6	many	-	TRBJ1-2	CASSLEAKRYTF	TGTGCCAGCAGCTTGGAGGCAAAGCGGTACACCTTC
TRBV6-1	many	-	TRBJ1-1	CASIIGFGNTEAFF	TGTGCCAGCATAATCGGGTTTGGGAACACTGAAGCTTTCTTT
TRBV28	many	-	TRBJ2-7	CASSLDFTSYEQYF	TGTGCCAGCAGTTTAGATTTCACGTCCTACGAGCAGTACTTC
TRBV18	many	-	TRBJ1-1	CASSTGIRYTEAFF	TGTGCCAGCTCGACAGGAATTCGATATACTGAAGCTTTCTTT
TRBV7-2	many	TRBD1	TRBJ2-7	CASSLRQGGSYEQYF	TGTGCCAGCAGCTTAAGACAGGGGGGCTCCTACGAGCAGTACTTC
TRBV7-9	many	-	TRBJ2-1	CASSFNLGNEQFF	TGTGCCAGCAGCTTTAATTTGGGCAATGAGCAGTTCTTC
TRBV12-3/TRBV12-4	many	-	TRBJ1-3	CASDKSSGNTIYF	TGTGCCAGCGACAAGAGCTCTGGAAACACCATATATTTT
TRBV5-1	-	TRBD1	TRBJ1-4	CASSLGQGATNEKLFF	TGCGCCAGCAGCTTGGGACAGGGCGCAACTAATGAAAAACTGTTTTTT
TRBV20-1	many	-	TRBJ1-2	CSASNDGYTF	TGCAGTGCTAGCAACGATGGCTACACCTTC
TRBV5-4	-	TRBD2	TRBJ2-7	CASSPGGQTYEQYF	TGTGCCAGCAGCCCGGGGGGGCAAACCTACGAGCAGTACTTC
TRBV14	-	TRBD1	TRBJ1-4	CASSHLGQGSGKLFF	TGTGCCAGCAGCCATCTGGGACAGGGAAGTGGAAAACTGTTTTTT
TRBV28	-	TRBD2	TRBJ2-3	CASTDRTSGETDTQYF	TGTGCCAGCACCGACCGGACTAGCGGGGAAACAGATACGCAGTATTTT
TRBV5-1	many	TRBD1	TRBJ2-1	CASSLSGTGGRDEQFF	TGCGCCAGCAGCTTATCCGGGACAGGGGGCAGGGATGAGCAGTTCTTC
TRBV28	few	-	TRBJ1-5	CASSQVGGSNQPQHF	TGTGCCAGCAGTCAGGTCGGGGGCAGCAATCAGCCCCAGCATTTT
TRBV4-1	many	-	TRBJ2-1	CASSPYVGSLPPNEQFF	TGCGCCAGCAGCCCCTACGTAGGCAGCCTCCCCCCCAATGAGCAGTTCTTC
TRBV28	-	TRBD1	TRBJ2-7	CASSLGGQVTEQYF	TGTGCCAGCAGTTTAGGGGGACAGGTTACCGAGCAGTACTTC
TRBV19	-	-	TRBJ1-5	CASSNRSQLNNQPQHF	TGTGCCAGTAGTAATAGGTCCCAGCTAAACAATCAGCCCCAGCATTTT
TRBV5-4	-	TRBD1	TRBJ2-1	CASSSPGTGSYDEQFF	TGTGCCAGCAGCTCCCCCGGGACAGGTAGCTACGATGAGCAGTTCTTC
TRBV20-1	many	-	TRBJ2-5	CSARDVVSGSVMETQYF	TGCAGTGCTAGAGATGTAGTTAGCGGTAGTGTAATGGAGACCCAGTACTTC
TRBV19	-	-	TRBJ1-2	CASTSAGPYGYTF	TGTGCCAGTACGTCGGCAGGCCCCTATGGCTACACCTTC